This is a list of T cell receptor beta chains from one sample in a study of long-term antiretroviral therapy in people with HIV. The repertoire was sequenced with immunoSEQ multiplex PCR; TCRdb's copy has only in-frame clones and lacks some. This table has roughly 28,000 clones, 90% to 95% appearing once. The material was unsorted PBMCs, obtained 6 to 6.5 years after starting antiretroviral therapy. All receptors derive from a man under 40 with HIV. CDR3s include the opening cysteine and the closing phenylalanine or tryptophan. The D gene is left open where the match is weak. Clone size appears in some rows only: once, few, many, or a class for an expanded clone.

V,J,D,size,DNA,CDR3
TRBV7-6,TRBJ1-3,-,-,TGTGCCAGCAGCTTGGCTGGAAACACCATATATTTT,CASSLAGNTIYF
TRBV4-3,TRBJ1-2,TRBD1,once,TGCGCCAGCAGCCAGGGGACAGGGAACTATGGCTACACCTTC,CASSQGTGNYGYTF
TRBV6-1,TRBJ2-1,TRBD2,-,TGTGCCAGCAGTGAAGCTGGCGGGGGGGCCGGCTACGAGCAGTTCTTC,CASSEAGGGAGYEQFF
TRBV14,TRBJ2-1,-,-,TGTGCCAGCAGCCAAGTTGGGGCTACAGAGTTCTTC,CASSQVGATEFF
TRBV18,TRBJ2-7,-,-,TGTGCCAGCTCACCCGAGGGCTACGAGCAGTACTTC,CASSPEGYEQYF
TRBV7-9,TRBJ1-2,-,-,TGTGCCAGCCGTTGGGGCAGGGACTATGGCTACACCTTC,CASRWGRDYGYTF
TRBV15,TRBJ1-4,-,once,TGTGCCACCAGCCGGGGGGGGTCTAAGGAAAAACTGTTTTTT,CATSRGGSKEKLFF
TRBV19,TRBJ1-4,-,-,TGTGCCAGTAGTGCTGCCAGGGTCGGAGAAAAACTGTTTTTT,CASSAARVGEKLFF
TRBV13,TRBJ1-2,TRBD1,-,TGTGCCAGCAGCGACCGGACAGGGGGCTTCACCTTC,CASSDRTGGFTF
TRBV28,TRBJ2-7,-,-,TGTGCCAGCAGACTCCCGGGGGACTACGAGCAGTACTTC,CASRLPGDYEQYF
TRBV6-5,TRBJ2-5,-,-,TGTGCCAGCAGTTCAGGGGACGAGACCCAGTACTTC,CASSSGDETQYF
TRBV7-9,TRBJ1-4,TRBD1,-,TGTGCCAGCAGCCTACAGGGGAGAAATGAAAAACTGTTTTTT,CASSLQGRNEKLFF
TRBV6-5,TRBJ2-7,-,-,TGTGCCAGCAGTGATGAAGGCTACGAGCAGTACTTC,CASSDEGYEQYF
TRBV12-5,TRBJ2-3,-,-,TGTGCTAGTGGCCTCAGCACAGATACGCAGTATTTT,CASGLSTDTQYF
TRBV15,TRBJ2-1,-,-,TGTGCCACCAGCAGAGGGAGCGGTTTCCACAATGAGCAGTTCTTC,CATSRGSGFHNEQFF
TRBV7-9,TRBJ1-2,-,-,TGTGCCAGCACCGAACCCCCCGGAGGGTCCTATGGCTACACCTTC,CASTEPPGGSYGYTF
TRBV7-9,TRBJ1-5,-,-,TGTGCCAGCAGCTTATCCCCGGCAGGGAGGAATCAGCCCCAGCATTTT,CASSLSPAGRNQPQHF
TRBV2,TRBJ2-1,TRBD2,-,TGTGCCAGCAGTGATGGGACTAGCGTCGTAAATGAGCAGTTCTTC,CASSDGTSVVNEQFF
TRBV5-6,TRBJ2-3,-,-,TGTGCCAGCAGCTTGGCGAGTACGCAGTATTTT,CASSLASTQYF
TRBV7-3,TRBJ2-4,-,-,TGTGCCAGCAGCTTAAACCCCGAGCTAGCCAAAAACATTCAGTACTTC,CASSLNPELAKNIQYF
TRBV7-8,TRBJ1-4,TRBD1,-,TGTGCCAGCAGCCCTCGGACAGGGAGAAATGAAAAACTGTTTTTT,CASSPRTGRNEKLFF
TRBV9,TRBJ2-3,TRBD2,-,TGTGCCAGCAGCGGCGGAGCGACTAGCGGGGACACAGATACGCAGTATTTT,CASSGGATSGDTDTQYF
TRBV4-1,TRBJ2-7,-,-,TGCGCCAGCAGCCAGACTTATCTCCGGGACTCTTCCTACGAGCAGTACTTC,CASSQTYLRDSSYEQYF